These 16 T cell receptor beta chains came from one sample sequenced in a study of vaccination and CD4 T cells after COVID-19. Their recognized antigens are unknown. Oncomine TCR Beta short-read sequencing was applied to DNA from cultured CD4+ T cells. In TCRdb, the PCR reads were re-called with MiXCR into one record per CDR3 protein. The table has 9,500 or so distinct CDR3 sequences, under 70% seen once. Treatment defined: roughly ten-day PBMC culture with coronavirus spike peptide pools or control peptides (ViraFEST assay). The sequenced material came from CD4+ T cells from blood, cultured in vitro. All receptors come from a human donor who had recovered from COVID-19.

V gene TRBV6-1 combines with J gene TRBJ2-3; D perhaps matches TRBD1 (5 bases). The CDR3 has 16 residues. V gave up 6 bases and J gave up 1 base, with 17 bases separating them. Germline CDR1 and CDR2: MNHNS and SASEGT. CDR3: CASSFTLDSRTDTQYF. The CDR3 DNA is TGTGCCAGCAGCTTCACTTTAGACAGCCGCACAGATACGCAGTATTTT.

The V gene is TRBV11-3, the J gene TRBJ2-7; unclear D gene. Germline V CDR1 and CDR2: SGHNT, YENEEA. V dropped 5 bases and J dropped 0 bases, with 14 bases sitting between them. CDR3 length: 15 amino acids. The CDR3 sequence is CASSPISASSYEQYF. CDR3 bases: TGTGCCAGCAGCCCAATCAGTGCCAGCTCCTACGAGCAGTACTTC.

The CDR3 protein is CASSAPGQGRTEAFF. CDR3 DNA sequence: TGCGCCAGCAGCGCCCCGGGACAGGGGAGGACTGAAGCTTTCTTT. V gene TRBV4-1 combines with J gene TRBJ1-1; the match to TRBD1 covers 10 bases. This CDR3 is 15 amino acids long. The V gene's germline CDR1 is MGHRA and CDR2 YSYEKL. The ends lost 5 bases at V and 5 bases at J; junction bases unmatched: 8.

The chain uses TRBV2 and TRBJ1-1, with a tentative D call TRBD1 (5 bases). Trimming stripped 6 bases from V and 5 bases from J, with 19 bases between. The CDR3 covers 15 residues. CDR1 is SNHLY and CDR2 is FYNNEI in the germline V gene. This chain's CDR3 is CASSRMTPRGTEAFF. As DNA, the CDR3 is TGTGCCAGCAGCCGAATGACACCCCGGGGGACTGAAGCTTTCTTT.

This clonotype was seen a handful of times. V gene TRBV20-1 combines with J gene TRBJ2-3; D not resolved. The germline V gene has CDR1 DFQATT and CDR2 SNEGSKA (reference sequence). Deletions cut 3 bases from V and 1 base from J, with 2 bases between. This CDR3 is 11 amino acids long. The CDR3 here is CSASGTDTQYF. The CDR3 DNA reads TGCAGTGCTAGCGGCACAGATACGCAGTATTTT.

This clonotype was observed a single time. This chain links TRBV28 with TRBJ1-1, with 10 nucleotides matching TRBD1. The CDR3 totals 16 residues. In germline, CDR1 is MDHEN, CDR2 SYDVKM. J lost 9 bases, V lost 6 bases, and 16 bases had no gene match. CDR3 residues: CASSVIWGRQGAKAFF. The CDR3 region has the DNA TGTGCCAGCAGCGTTATTTGGGGTAGACAGGGGGCAAAAGCTTTCTTT.

The V gene is TRBV20-1, the J gene TRBJ1-5; unclear D gene. The CDR3 totals 14 residues. Germline CDR1 DFQATT, CDR2 SNEGSKA (reference sequence). Trimming took 5 bases from V and 3 from J, leaving 14 bases between them. The CDR3 here is CSAVPGSFNQPQHF. The CDR3 coding sequence is TGCAGTGCTGTACCCGGGAGCTTCAATCAGCCCCAGCATTTT.

This clonotype was observed a single time. The gene calls are TRBV7-9 and TRBJ2-1, with 7 bases lining up with TRBD1. Trimming cost V 0 bases and J 7 bases; bases outside gene matches: 6. CDR1 and CDR2 from the germline V gene are SEHNR and FQNEAQ (reference sequence). This CDR3 is built from 15 residues. This CDR3 reads CASSLALGGRNEQFF. CDR3 DNA: TGTGCCAGCAGCTTAGCTTTAGGGGGCCGGAATGAGCAGTTCTTC.

V and J are TRBV18 and TRBJ1-5; D is ambiguous. V lost 1 base to trimming and J lost 4 bases, with 11 bases between them. The CDR3 totals 15 residues. Germline-derived CDR1 and CDR2 are KGHSH and LQKENI. Here the CDR3 reads CASSPRGPGNQPQHF. In DNA form, the CDR3 reads TGTGCCAGCTCACCACGAGGGCCTGGGAATCAGCCCCAGCATTTT.

This chain connects TRBV30 to TRBJ2-5; 8 positions match TRBD1. Germline CDR1 is GTSNPN and CDR2 is SVGIG (reference sequence). The junction had 2 bases not matched to a gene; V was cut back by 4 bases and J by 1 base. The CDR3 loop spans 13 amino acids. CDR3 amino acids: CAWTTGGQETQYF. The CDR3 DNA follows: TGTGCCTGGACTACAGGGGGCCAAGAGACCCAGTACTTC.

The chain combines TRBV15 with TRBJ1-2, with a tentative D call TRBD1 (6 bases). V was cut by 5 bases and J by 5 bases, with 21 bases left in between. The CDR3 length is 16 residues. The V gene's germline CDR1 is LNHNV and CDR2 YYDKDF (reference sequence). The CDR3 DNA sequence: TGTGCCACCAGCGGGGGGGATGGAGGGGGAGGTTATGGCTACACCTTC. Translated: CATSGGDGGGGYGYTF.

J is TRBJ1-5 and V is TRBV2; D not certain. Germline CDR1 and CDR2: SNHLY and FYNNEI. The CDR3 is made up of 14 amino acids. Trimming cost V 4 bases and J 0 bases, with 7 bases left between them. In DNA, the CDR3 is TGTGCCAGCAGTGGACAATTTAGCAATCAGCCCCAGCATTTT. Amino acids: CASSGQFSNQPQHF. The full variable domain, completed using reference TRBV2 and TRBJ1-5, is EPEVTQTPSHQVTQMGQEVILRCVPISNHLYFYWYRQILGQKVEFLVSFYNNEISEKSEIFDDQFSVERPDGSNFTLKIRSTKLEDSAMYFCASSGQFSNQPQHFGDGTRLSIL.

V gene TRBV20-1 combines with J gene TRBJ1-5; D not resolved. The CDR3 contains 14 residues. Germline V gives CDR1 DFQATT, CDR2 SNEGSKA (reference sequence). The V gene lost 1 base and the J gene lost 4 bases, with 11 bases spanning the gap. The CDR3: CSARVYGDNQPQHF. The CDR3 DNA reads as TGCAGTGCTAGAGTGTATGGAGATAATCAGCCCCAGCATTTT.

J is TRBJ1-1 and V is TRBV7-3; perhaps TRBD1 as D (6 bases). Germline values: CDR1 SGHTA, CDR2 FQGTGA. V was cut by 5 bases and J by 1 base, with 17 bases left in between. CDR3 length equals 16 residues. The CDR3 sequence is CASSLDRTYTNTEAFF. The CDR3 bases are TGTGCCAGCAGCCTAGACAGGACCTATACGAACACTGAAGCTTTCTTT.

This chain joins TRBV7-2 and TRBJ1-2; 11 nucleotides agree with TRBD1. V gave up 5 bases and J gave up 3 bases; unmatched junction bases: 8. The CDR3 covers 16 residues. The germline V gene encodes CDR1 SGHTA and CDR2 FQGNSA. As DNA, the CDR3 is TGTGCCAGCAGCGTCCGTCCGGGACAGGGGGACTATGGCTACACCTTC. This encodes CASSVRPGQGDYGYTF.

In this sample, this clonotype turned up a few times. CDR3: CASSSGGRDNEQFF. The DNA for the CDR3 is TGTGCCAGCAGCAGCGGGGGGCGGGACAATGAGCAGTTCTTC. The chain carries TRBV21-1 and TRBJ2-1; the table's D call, TRBD1, was not checked against the DNA. TRBV21-1 is marked as a pseudogene. The CDR3 extends over 14 amino acids.